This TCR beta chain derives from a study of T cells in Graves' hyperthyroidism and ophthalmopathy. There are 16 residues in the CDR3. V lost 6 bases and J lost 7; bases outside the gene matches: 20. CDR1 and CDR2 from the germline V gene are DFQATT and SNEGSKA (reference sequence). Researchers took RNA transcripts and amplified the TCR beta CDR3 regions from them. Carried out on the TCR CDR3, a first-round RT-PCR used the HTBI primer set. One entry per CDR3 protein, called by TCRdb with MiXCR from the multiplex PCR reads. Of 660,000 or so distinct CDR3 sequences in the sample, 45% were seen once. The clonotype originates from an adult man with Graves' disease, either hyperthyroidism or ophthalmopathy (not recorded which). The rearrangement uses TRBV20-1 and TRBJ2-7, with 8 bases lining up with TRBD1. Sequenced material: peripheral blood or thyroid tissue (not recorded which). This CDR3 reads CSAQLGQGIALREQYF. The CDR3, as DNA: TGCAGTGCCCAGCTCGGACAGGGAATAGCCTTGCGGGAGCAGTACTTC.